One and the same sample provided the 2 T cell receptor beta chains below, sequenced in a study of blood T cell repertoires in COVID-19. The table came from immunoSEQ multiplex PCR; TCRdb's copy has only in-frame clones and leaves some out. The sample has 100,000 to 150,000 clones, 75% to 85% seen once; the top ten hold around a third. The sequencing input was peripheral blood. These receptors all stem from a man aged 40-55 years with active or convalescent COVID-19.

The rearrangement uses TRBV12-5 and TRBJ2-6; D call uncertain. The CDR3 totals 15 residues. Deletions cut 1 base from V and 0 bases from J, with 4 bases between. Germline V lookup: CDR1 LGHNT, CDR2 FRNRAP. For the CDR3, the DNA is TGTGCTAGTGGTTTGGCCAACTCTGGGGCCAACGTCCTGACTTTC. It encodes CASGLANSGANVLTF.

This clone turned up a few times. The V and J genes are TRBV4-2 and TRBJ2-1; D gene unclear. CDR3 length: 14 amino acids. Trimming pared 0 bases from V and 10 bases from J, leaving 13 bases between. Germline V gives CDR1 LGHNA, CDR2 YNFKEQ. Here the CDR3 DNA reads TGTGCCAGCAGCCAAGACCGGATACAGAGCGAGCAGTTCTTC. As protein: CASSQDRIQSEQFF.